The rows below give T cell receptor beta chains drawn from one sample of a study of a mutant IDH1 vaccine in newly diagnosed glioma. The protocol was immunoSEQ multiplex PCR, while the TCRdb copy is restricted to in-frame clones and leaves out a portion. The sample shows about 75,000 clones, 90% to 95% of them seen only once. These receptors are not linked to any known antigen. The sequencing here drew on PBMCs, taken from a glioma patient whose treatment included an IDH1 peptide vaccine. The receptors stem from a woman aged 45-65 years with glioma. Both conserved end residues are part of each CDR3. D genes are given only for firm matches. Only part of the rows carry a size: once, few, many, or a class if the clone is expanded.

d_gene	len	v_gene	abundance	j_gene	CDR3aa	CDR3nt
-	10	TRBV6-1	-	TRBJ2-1	CASSEYEQFF	TGTGCCAGCAGTGAATATGAGCAGTTCTTC
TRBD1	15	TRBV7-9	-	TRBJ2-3	CASTPRGLHGNTQYF	TGTGCCAGCACCCCTAGGGGGCTACACGGGAATACGCAGTATTTT
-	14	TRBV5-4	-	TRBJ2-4	CASSPSGAKNIQYF	TGTGCCAGCAGCCCGTCAGGGGCCAAAAACATTCAGTACTTC
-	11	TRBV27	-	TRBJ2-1	CASKLANEQFF	TGTGCCAGCAAACTAGCCAATGAGCAGTTCTTC
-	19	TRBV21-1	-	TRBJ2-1	CASSKWEILGTGEQPEQFF	TGTGCCAGCAGCAAATGGGAGATCCTGGGGACAGGCGAACAACCCGAGCAGTTCTTC
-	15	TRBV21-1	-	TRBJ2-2	CASSPRRQEALELFF	TGTGCCAGCAGTCCGAGGAGGCAGGAAGCTTTGGAGCTGTTTTTT
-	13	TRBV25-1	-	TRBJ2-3	CASSETFTDTQYF	TGTGCCAGCAGTGAAACCTTCACAGATACGCAGTATTTT
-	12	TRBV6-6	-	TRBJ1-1	CASSYTNTEAFF	TGTGCCAGCAGTTACACGAACACTGAAGCTTTCTTT
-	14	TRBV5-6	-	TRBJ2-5	CASSLPTLQETQYF	TGTGCCAGCAGCCTCCCGACGCTACAAGAGACCCAGTACTTC
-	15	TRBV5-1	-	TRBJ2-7	CASSLGGLDSYEQYF	TGCGCCAGCAGCTTGGGTGGCTTAGACTCCTACGAGCAGTACTTC
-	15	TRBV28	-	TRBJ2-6	CASRSGTAGANVLTF	TGTGCCAGCAGGAGCGGGACAGCTGGGGCCAACGTCCTGACTTTC
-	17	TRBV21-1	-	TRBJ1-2	CASSKTPRGQLTYGYTF	TGTGCCAGCAGCAAAACTCCCAGGGGGCAGCTCACCTATGGCTACACCTTC
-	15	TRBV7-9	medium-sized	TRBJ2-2	CASSPSRLNTGELFF	TGTGCCAGCAGCCCCAGTAGGCTAAACACCGGGGAGCTGTTTTTT
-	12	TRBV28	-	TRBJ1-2	CASTGPDYGYTF	TGTGCCAGCACTGGACCTGACTATGGCTACACCTTC
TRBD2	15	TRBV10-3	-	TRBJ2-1	CAISPIAGGGNEQFF	TGTGCCATCAGTCCGATAGCGGGAGGCGGTAATGAGCAGTTCTTC
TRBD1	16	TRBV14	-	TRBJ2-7	CASSQWFGTGAYEQYF	TGTGCCAGCAGCCAATGGTTCGGGACAGGGGCCTACGAGCAGTACTTC
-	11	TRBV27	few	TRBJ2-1	CASSQTNEQFF	TGTGCCAGCAGTCAGACCAATGAGCAGTTCTTC